The T cell receptor (beta chain) under discussion was sequenced for a study of T cells in Graves' hyperthyroidism and ophthalmopathy. This clonotype was seen many times. The CDR3 loop spans 16 amino acids. The J segment lost 10 bases and the V segment lost 5 bases, leaving 15 bases of the junction unmatched. Germline loops: CDR1 SGHTA, CDR2 FQGNSA. What was amplified from RNA transcripts were TCR beta CDR3 regions. HTBI primers were employed in a first-round RT-PCR of the TCR CDR3. From the multiplex PCR reads, TCRdb called clonotypes with MiXCR, one entry per CDR3 protein. The repertoire holds more than 550,000 distinct CDR3 sequences, with over 15% as singletons.

The sequencing input was blood. The receptor was isolated from a woman in her forties or fifties with Graves' hyperthyroidism that later progressed to Graves' ophthalmopathy. The chain uses TRBV7-2 and TRBJ2-1, with 9 bases matching TRBD2. The CDR3 here is CASSAGSGGNGGEQFF. DNA for the CDR3: TGTGCCAGCAGCGCCGGTAGCGGGGGTAATGGGGGGGAGCAGTTCTTC.